This T cell receptor (beta chain) originates from a study of blood T cell repertoires in COVID-19. About the study: Acute and convalescent COVID-19 specimens originated in the United States, Italy and Spain. PBMCs, B-cell-depleted T cells, or T cells provided the cDNA or gDNA that made up the material.

In this sample, this clone turned up once. The CDR3 is made up of 16 amino acids. The germline CDR1 and CDR2 sequences are LNHDA and SQIVND (reference sequence). The ends were cut back, 3 bases at V and 2 bases at J, with 14 bases in the middle. Per the study methods: Estimates of nucleated cell counts were drawn from the amplification of reference gene primers. Assay: immunoSEQ multiplex PCR; the TCRdb copy retains only in-frame clones and omits some. Clone size and V and J calls were adopted from that table, with D and trimming inferred from the DNA. The sample has 41,000 or so clones; roughly 85% are singletons.

The sequenced sample was peripheral blood. The rearrangement links TRBV19 to TRBJ1-3; D is unresolved. This receptor was identified in a man between 60 and 75 years old with acute or convalescent COVID-19. CDR3 protein: CASSIAQHRTGNTIYF. The CDR3 bases are TGTGCCAGTAGTATCGCTCAACACAGAACTGGAAACACCATATATTTT.